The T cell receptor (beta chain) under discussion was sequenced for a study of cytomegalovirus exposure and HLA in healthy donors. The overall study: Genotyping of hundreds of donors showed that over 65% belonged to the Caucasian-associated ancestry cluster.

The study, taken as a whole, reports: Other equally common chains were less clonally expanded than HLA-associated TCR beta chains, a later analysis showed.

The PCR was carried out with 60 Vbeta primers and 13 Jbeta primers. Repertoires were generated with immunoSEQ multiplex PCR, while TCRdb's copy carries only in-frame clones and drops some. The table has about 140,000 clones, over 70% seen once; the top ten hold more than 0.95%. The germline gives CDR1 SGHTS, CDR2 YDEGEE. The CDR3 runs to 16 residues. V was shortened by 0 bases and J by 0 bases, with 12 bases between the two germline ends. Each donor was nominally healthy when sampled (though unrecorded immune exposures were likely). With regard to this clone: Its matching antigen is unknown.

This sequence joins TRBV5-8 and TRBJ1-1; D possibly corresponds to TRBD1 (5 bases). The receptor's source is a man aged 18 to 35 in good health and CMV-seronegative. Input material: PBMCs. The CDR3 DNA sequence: TGTGCCAGCAGCTTGGGCAGGCTGGACATGAACACTGAAGCTTTCTTT. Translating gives CASSLGRLDMNTEAFF.